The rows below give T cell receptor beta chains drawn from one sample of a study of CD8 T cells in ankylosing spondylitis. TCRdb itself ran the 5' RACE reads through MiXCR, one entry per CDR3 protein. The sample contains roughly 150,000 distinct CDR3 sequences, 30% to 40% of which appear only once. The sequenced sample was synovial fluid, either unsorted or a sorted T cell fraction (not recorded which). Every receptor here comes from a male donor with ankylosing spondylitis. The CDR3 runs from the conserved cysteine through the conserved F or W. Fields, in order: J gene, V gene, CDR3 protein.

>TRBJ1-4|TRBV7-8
CASSLGWVINEKLFF
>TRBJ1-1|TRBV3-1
CASSQSPGQGNTEAFF
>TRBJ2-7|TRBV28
CASLGGPPTGEQYF
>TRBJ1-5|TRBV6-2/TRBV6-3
CASSPDRDGQPQHF
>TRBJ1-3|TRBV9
CASSVAPGQVVDTIYF
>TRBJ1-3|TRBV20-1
CSARDPSSGNTIYF
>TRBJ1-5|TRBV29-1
CSVWTGLNQPQHF
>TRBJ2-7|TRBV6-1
CASRNTKRPNYEQYF
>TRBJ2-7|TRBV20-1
CSARRDEGAYEQYF
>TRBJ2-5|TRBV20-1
CSARSRDPSETQYF
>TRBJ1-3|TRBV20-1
CSATGTGISRAGNTIYF
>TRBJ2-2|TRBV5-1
CASSLVLAGNTGELFF
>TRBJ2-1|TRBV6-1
CASSELVLEQFF
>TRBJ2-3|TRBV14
CASSQTRGSWNTQYF
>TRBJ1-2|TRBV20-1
CSAGDIGNIYGYTF
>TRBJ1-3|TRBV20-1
CSAIFGETIYF
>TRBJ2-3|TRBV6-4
CASSEGSTDTQYF
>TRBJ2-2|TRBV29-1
CSVGRPGDTGELFF
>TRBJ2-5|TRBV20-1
CSARGGTETQYF
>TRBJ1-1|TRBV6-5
CASSSRGGTNTEAFF
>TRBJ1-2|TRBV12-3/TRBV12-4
CASRSSRNYGYTF
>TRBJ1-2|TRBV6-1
CASSGWTGDGYTF
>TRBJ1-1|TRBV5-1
CASSLNRVGNLDTEAFF
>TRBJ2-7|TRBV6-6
CASGDRGTYEQYF
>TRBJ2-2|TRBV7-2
CASSKSGGGELFF
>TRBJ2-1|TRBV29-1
CSVEMGLASEEQFF
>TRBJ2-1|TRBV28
CASETSGRAGNEQFF
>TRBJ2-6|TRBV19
CASSMAGSSGANVLTF
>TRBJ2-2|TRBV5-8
CASSLWANTGELFF
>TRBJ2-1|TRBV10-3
CAISMTSGRADYEQFF
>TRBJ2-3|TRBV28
CASSSPGLTDTQYF
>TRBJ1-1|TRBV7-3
CASSPGAGNTEAFF
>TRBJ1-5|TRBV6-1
CASRTGTGENQPQHF
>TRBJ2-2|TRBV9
CASSVGGSHGELFF
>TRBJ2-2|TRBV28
CASSDSGELFF
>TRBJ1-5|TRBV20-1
CSARDRGDQPQHF
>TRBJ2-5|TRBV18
CASSPQREGTQYF
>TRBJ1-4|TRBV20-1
CSASSRDKSGKLFF
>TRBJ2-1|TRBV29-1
CSVASSYNEQFF
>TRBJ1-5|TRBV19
CATVKRGGLNQPQHF